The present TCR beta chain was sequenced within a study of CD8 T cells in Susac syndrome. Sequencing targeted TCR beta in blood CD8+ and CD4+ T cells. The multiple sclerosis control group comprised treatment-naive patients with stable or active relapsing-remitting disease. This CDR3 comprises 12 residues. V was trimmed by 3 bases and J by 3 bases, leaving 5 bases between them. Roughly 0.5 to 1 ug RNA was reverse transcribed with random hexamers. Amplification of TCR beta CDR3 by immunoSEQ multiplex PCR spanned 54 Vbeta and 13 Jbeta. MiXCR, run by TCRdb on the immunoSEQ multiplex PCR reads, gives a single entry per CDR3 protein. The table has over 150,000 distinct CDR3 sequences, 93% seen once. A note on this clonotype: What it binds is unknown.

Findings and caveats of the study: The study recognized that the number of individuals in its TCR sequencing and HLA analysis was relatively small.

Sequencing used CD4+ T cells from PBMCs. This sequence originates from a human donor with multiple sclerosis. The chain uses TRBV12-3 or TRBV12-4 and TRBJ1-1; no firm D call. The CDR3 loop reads CASSFIDTEAFF. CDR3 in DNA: TGTGCCAGCAGTTTCATAGACACTGAAGCTTTCTTT.